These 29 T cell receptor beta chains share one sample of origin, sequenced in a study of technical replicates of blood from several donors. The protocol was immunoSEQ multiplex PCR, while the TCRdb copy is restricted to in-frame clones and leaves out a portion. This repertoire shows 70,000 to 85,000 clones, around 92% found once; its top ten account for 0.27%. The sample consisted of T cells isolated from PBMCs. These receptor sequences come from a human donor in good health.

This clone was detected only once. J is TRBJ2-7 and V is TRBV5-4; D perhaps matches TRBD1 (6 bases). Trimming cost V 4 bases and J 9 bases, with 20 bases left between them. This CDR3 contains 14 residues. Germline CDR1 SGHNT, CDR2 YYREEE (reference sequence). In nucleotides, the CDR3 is TGTGCCAGCAGCCTTGGGGGCCCGGGCGGTGGGCAGTACTTC. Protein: CASSLGGPGGGQYF.

CDR3 DNA: TGCGCCAGCAGCCAAGTTCAGGCAGAATACTACGAGCAGTACTTC. Its protein product is CASSQVQAEYYEQYF. The chain recombines TRBV4-1 with TRBJ2-7; D is undetermined. The germline V gene has CDR1 MGHRA and CDR2 YSYEKL. The CDR3 covers 15 residues. V was cut by 1 base and J by 3 bases, with 13 bases left in between.

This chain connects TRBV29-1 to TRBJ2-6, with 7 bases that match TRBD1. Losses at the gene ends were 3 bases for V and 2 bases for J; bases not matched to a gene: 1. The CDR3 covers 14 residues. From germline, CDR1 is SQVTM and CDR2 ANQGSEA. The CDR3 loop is CSVDDRAGANVLTF. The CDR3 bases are TGCAGCGTTGATGACAGGGCTGGGGCCAACGTCCTGACTTTC.

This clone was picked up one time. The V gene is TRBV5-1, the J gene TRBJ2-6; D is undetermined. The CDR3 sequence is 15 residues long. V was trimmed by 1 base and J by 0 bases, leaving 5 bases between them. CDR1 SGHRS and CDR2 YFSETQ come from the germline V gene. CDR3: CASSLTASGANVLTF. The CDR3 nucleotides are TGCGCCAGCAGCTTGACAGCCTCTGGGGCCAACGTCCTGACTTTC.

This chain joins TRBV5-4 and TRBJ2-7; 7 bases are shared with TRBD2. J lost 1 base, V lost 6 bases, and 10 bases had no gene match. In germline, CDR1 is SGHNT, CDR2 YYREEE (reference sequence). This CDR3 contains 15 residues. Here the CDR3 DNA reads TGTGCCAGCAAACCGGGGGGACGGGGGTCCTACGAGCAGTACTTC. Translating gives CASKPGGRGSYEQYF.

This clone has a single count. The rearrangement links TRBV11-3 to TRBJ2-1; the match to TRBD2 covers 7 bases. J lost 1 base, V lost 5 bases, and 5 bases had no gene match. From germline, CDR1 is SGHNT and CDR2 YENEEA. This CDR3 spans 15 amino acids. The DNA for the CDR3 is TGTGCCAGCAGCCCGAAGCGGGGATCCTACAATGAGCAGTTCTTC. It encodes CASSPKRGSYNEQFF.

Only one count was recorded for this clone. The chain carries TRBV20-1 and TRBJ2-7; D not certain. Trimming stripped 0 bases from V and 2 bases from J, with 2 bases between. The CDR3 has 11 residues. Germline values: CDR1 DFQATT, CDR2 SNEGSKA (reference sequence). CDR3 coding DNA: TGCAGTGCTAGAGACGCCTACGAGCAGTACTTC. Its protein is CSARDAYEQYF.

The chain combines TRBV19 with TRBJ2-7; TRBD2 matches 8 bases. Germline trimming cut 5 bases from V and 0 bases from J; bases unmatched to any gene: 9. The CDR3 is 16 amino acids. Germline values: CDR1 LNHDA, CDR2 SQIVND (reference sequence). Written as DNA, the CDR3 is TGTGCCAGTAGTCGAAAGGGAGCGGGGGACTCCTACGAGCAGTACTTC. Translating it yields CASSRKGAGDSYEQYF.

Here the CDR3 DNA reads TGTGCCAGCAGCTCCAGAGGGACAGGGGGGAACACCATATATTTT. This gives the protein CASSSRGTGGNTIYF. The V gene is TRBV5-8, the J gene TRBJ1-3; 11 bases are shared with TRBD1. J was trimmed by 7 bases and V by 3 bases; bases with no gene match: 6. The CDR3 has 15 residues. Per germline, CDR1 SGHTS and CDR2 YDEGEE.

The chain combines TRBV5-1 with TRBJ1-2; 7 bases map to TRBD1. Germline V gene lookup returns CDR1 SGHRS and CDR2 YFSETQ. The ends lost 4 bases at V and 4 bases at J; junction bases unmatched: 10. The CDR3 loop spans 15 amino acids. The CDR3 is CASSQQGQGAYGYTF. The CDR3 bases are TGCGCCAGCAGCCAACAGGGGCAGGGAGCCTATGGCTACACCTTC.

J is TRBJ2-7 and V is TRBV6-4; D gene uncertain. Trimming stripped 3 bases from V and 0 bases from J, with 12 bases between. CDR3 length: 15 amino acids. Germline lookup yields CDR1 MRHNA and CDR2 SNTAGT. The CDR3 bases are TGTGCCAGCAGTGAGCAAGCAGGTGCCTCCTACGAGCAGTACTTC. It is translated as CASSEQAGASYEQYF.

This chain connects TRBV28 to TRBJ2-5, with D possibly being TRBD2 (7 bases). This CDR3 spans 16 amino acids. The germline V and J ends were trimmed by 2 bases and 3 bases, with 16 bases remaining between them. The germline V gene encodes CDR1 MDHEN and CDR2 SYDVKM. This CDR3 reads CASSLGGGPGEETQYF. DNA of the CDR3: TGTGCCAGCAGTTTAGGGGGGGGGCCCGGAGAAGAGACCCAGTACTTC.

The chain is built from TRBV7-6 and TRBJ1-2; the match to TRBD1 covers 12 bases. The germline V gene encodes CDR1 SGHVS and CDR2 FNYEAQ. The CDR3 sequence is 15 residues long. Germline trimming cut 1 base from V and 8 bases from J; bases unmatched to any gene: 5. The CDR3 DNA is TGTGCCAGCAGCTTAGAGGGACAGGGGGCAGGGGGCTACACCTTC. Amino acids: CASSLEGQGAGGYTF.

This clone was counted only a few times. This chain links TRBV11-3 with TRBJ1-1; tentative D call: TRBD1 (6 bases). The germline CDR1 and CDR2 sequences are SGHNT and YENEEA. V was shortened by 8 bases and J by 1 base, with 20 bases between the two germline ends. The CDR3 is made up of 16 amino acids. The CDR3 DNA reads TGTGCCAGCTATATCCGTGCGGGGGCGTCGAACACTGAAGCTTTCTTT. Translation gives CASYIRAGASNTEAFF. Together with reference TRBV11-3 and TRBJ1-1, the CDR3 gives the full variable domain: EAGVVQSPRYKIIEKKQPVAFWCNPISGHNTLYWYLQNLGQGPELLIRYENEEAVDDSQLPKDRFSAERLKGVDSTLKIQPAELGDSAVYLCASYIRAGASNTEAFFGQGTRLTVV.

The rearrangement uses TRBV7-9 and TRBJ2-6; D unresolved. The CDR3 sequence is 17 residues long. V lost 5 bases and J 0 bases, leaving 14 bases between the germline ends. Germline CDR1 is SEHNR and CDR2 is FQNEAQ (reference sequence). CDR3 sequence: CASSPPFFSSGANVLTF. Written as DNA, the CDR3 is TGTGCCAGCAGCCCCCCGTTTTTCAGCTCTGGGGCCAACGTCCTGACTTTC.

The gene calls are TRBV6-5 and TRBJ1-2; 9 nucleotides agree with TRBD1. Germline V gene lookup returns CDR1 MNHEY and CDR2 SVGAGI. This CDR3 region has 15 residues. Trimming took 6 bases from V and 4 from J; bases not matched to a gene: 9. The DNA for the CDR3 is TGTGCCAGCAGCCAACCGGGACAGGGACTCTATGGCTACACCTTC. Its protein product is CASSQPGQGLYGYTF.

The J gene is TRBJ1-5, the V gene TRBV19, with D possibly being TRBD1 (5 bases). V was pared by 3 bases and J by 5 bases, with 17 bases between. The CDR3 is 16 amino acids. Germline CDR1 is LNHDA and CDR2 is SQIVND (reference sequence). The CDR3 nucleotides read TGTGCCAGTAGTATCACCCGTTCGGCAGGGTATCAGCCCCAGCATTTT. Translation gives CASSITRSAGYQPQHF.

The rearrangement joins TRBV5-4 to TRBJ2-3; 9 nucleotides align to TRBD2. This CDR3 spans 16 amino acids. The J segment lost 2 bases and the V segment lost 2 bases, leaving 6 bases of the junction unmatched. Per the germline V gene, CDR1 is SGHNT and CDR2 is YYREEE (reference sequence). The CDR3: CASSLRTSVTTDTQYF. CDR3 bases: TGTGCCAGCAGCTTAAGGACTAGCGTAACCACAGATACGCAGTATTTT.

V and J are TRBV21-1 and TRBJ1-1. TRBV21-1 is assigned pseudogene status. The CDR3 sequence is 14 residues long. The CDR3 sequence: CASSPGRGGTEAFF. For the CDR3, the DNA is TGTGCCAGCAGTCCTGGCCGGGGGGGCACTGAAGCTTTCTTT.

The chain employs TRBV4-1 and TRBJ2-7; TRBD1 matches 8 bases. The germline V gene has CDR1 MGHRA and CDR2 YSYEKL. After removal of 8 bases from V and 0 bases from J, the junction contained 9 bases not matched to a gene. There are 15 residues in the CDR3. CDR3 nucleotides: TGCGCCAGCGGAGACCCCGGACAGGGCTCCTACGAGCAGTACTTC. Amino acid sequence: CASGDPGQGSYEQYF.

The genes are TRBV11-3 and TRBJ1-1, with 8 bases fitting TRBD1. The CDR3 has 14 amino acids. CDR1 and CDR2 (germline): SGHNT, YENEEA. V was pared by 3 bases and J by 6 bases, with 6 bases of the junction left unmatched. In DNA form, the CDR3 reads TGTGCCAGCAGCTTTCCCCAACAGGGGGCTGAAGCTTTCTTT. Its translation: CASSFPQQGAEAFF.

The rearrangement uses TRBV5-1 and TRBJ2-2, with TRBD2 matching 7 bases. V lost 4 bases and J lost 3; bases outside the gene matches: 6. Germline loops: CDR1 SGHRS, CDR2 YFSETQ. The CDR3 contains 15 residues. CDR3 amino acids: CASSAGLGYTGELFF. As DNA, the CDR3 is TGCGCCAGCAGCGCTGGACTAGGGTACACCGGGGAGCTGTTTTTT.

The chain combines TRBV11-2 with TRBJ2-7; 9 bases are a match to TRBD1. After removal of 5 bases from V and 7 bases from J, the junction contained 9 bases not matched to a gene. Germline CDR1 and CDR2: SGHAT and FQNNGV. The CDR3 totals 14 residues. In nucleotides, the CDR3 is TGTGCCAGCAGCCCCGGACAGGGGACTGATGAGCAGTACTTC. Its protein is CASSPGQGTDEQYF.

Written as DNA, the CDR3 is TGTGCCAGCGGCACGGGACTAGCGGGGCAAGAGACCCAGTACTTC. Amino acids: CASGTGLAGQETQYF. The chain recombines TRBV5-6 with TRBJ2-5, with 13 bases that match TRBD2. This CDR3 has 15 amino acids. V gave up 7 bases and J gave up 2 bases; unmatched junction bases: 5. Germline assignment: CDR1 SGHDT and CDR2 YYEEEE. Looking up the rest from reference TRBV5-6 and TRBJ2-5 gives the full variable domain: DAGVTQSPTHLIKTRGQQVTLRCSPKSGHDTVSWYQQALGQGPQFIFQYYEEEERQRGNFPDRFSGHQFPNYSSELNVNALLLGDSALYLCASGTGLAGQETQYFGPGTRLLVL.

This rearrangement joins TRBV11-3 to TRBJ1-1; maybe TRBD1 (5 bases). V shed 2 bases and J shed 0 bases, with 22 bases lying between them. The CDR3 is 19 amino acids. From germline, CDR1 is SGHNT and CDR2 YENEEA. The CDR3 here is CASSLQGVVGNPMNTEAFF. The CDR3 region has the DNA TGTGCCAGCAGCTTACAGGGCGTCGTGGGGAATCCGATGAACACTGAAGCTTTCTTT. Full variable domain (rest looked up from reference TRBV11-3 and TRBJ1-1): EAGVVQSPRYKIIEKKQPVAFWCNPISGHNTLYWYLQNLGQGPELLIRYENEEAVDDSQLPKDRFSAERLKGVDSTLKIQPAELGDSAVYLCASSLQGVVGNPMNTEAFFGQGTRLTVV.

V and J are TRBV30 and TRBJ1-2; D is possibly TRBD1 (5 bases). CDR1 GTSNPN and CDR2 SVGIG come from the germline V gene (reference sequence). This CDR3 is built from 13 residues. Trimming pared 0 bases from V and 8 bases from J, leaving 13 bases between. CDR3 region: CAWSVRGGGGYTF. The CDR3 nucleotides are TGTGCCTGGAGTGTAAGGGGAGGAGGCGGCTACACCTTC.

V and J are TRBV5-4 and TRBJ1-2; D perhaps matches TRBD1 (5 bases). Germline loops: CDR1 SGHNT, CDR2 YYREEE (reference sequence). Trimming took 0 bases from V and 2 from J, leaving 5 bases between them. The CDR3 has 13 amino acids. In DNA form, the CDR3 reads TGTGCCAGCAGCTTGGCAGGGAACTATGGCTACACCTTC. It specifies CASSLAGNYGYTF.

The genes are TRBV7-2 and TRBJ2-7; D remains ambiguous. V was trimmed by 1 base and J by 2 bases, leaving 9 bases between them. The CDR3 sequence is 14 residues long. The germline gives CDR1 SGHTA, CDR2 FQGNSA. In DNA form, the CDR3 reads TGTGCCAGCAGCTTAGTTAAAAACACCTACGAGCAGTACTTC. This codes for CASSLVKNTYEQYF.

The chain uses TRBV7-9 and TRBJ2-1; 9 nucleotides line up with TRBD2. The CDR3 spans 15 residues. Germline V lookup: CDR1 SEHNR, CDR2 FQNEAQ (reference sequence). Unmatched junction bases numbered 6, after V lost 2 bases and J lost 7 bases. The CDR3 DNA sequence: TGTGCCAGCAGCTTAAGAGCGGGAGGAAAGAATGAGCAGTTCTTC. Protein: CASSLRAGGKNEQFF.